The 8 T cell receptor beta chains below all came from one sample that was sequenced in a study of shared clonotypes between healthy human individuals. Using immunoSEQ multiplex PCR, the repertoire was profiled, and TCRdb retains in-frame clones only, with some absent. The sample carries about 2.4 million clones, about 92% recorded once. The specimen was naive CD4+ T cells sorted from blood. As to subset: CD45RA+ positively selected. The receptor source for this set is a man between 18 and 35 years old in good health.

The rearrangement links TRBV27 to TRBJ2-3, with D possibly TRBD2 on 5 matching bases. The CDR3 sequence is 14 residues long. In germline, CDR1 is MNHEY, CDR2 SMNVEV (reference sequence). V shed 3 bases and J shed 1 base, with 8 bases lying between them. The chain's CDR3 is CASSFGLGTDTQYF. The CDR3 DNA is TGTGCCAGCAGTTTCGGACTGGGCACAGATACGCAGTATTTT.

This clone was counted once. The chain links TRBV4-3 to TRBJ1-1, with 8 bases lining up with TRBD1. Germline V lookup: CDR1 LGHNA, CDR2 YSLEER. The CDR3 covers 14 residues. The ends lost 4 bases at V and 3 bases at J; junction bases unmatched: 4. The CDR3 sequence: CASSLRTGYTEAFF. CDR3 bases: TGCGCCAGCAGCCTTAGGACAGGGTACACTGAAGCTTTCTTT.

The CDR3 loop is CASRASGTGSSPLHF. Written as DNA, the CDR3 is TGTGCCAGCAGGGCCTCCGGGACAGGGTCCTCACCCCTCCACTTT. The chain uses TRBV27 and TRBJ1-6, with TRBD1 matching over 9 bases. The CDR3 consists of 15 residues. The germline V gene has CDR1 MNHEY and CDR2 SMNVEV (reference sequence). Germline trimming cut 6 bases from V and 10 bases from J; bases unmatched to any gene: 10.

CDR3 loop: CASSLGWAGAYNSPLHF. For the CDR3, the DNA is TGTGCCAGCAGCTTAGGTTGGGCAGGGGCCTATAATTCACCCCTCCACTTT. The gene calls are TRBV7-8 and TRBJ1-6, with TRBD1 as a possible D gene (6 bases). The germline V gene encodes CDR1 SGHVS and CDR2 FQNEAQ. CDR3 size: 17 residues. Trimming removed 1 base from V and 2 bases from J, with 12 bases in between.

This clone was recorded a few times. One junction end does not reproduce the germline sequence, and a read error may be involved. V is TRBV2 and J is TRBJ1-1; D remains unclear. This CDR3 is built from 13 residues. The V gene's germline CDR1 is SNHLY and CDR2 FYNNEI. CDR3 in DNA: TGTGCCAGCAGTAAAGCAGTGAACACTGAAGCTTTCTTT. This encodes CASSKAVNTEAFF. Combining the CDR3 with reference TRBV2 and TRBJ1-1 gives the whole variable domain EPEVTQTPSHQVTQMGQEVILRCVPISNHLYFYWYRQILGQKVEFLVSFYNNEISEKSEIFDDQFSVERPDGSNFTLKIRSTKLEDSAMYFCASSKAVNTEAFFGQGTRLTVV.

This chain connects TRBV5-1 to TRBJ2-4; D is possibly TRBD2 (6 bases). V lost 1 base, J lost 8 bases, and 10 bases lay in between. The germline V gene encodes CDR1 SGHRS and CDR2 YFSETQ. The CDR3 has 13 amino acids. CDR3 loop: CASSLRDSDIQYF. CDR3 sequence (DNA): TGCGCCAGCAGCTTGCGGGACTCTGACATTCAGTACTTC.

This sequence joins TRBV7-2 and TRBJ2-2; 7 bases are shared with TRBD2. The V gene end was trimmed by 2 bases and the J gene end by 4 bases; junction bases not matched to a gene: 7. Germline V gene data show CDR1 as SGHTA and CDR2 as FQGNSA. The CDR3 is 16 residues long. CDR3 in DNA: TGTGCCAGCAGCTTAATGGGCGGGAGTGGCACCGGGGAGCTGTTTTTT. Amino acid sequence: CASSLMGGSGTGELFF.

The chain carries TRBV5-4 and TRBJ2-3; tentatively, D is TRBD1 or TRBD2 (5 bases each). The V gene lost 4 bases and the J gene lost 2 bases, with 11 bases spanning the gap. The CDR3 sequence is 14 residues long. Germline CDR1 is SGHNT and CDR2 is YYREEE (reference sequence). CDR3 DNA: TGTGCCAGCAGCCCGGGGCAACACACAGATACGCAGTATTTT. It yields the protein CASSPGQHTDTQYF.